This is a list of T cell receptor beta chains from one sample in a study of shared clonotypes between healthy human individuals. Sequenced by immunoSEQ multiplex PCR; TCRdb stores in-frame clones only, minus some. The sample includes some 1.5 million clones, around 95% of them seen just once. Material for sequencing was naive CD4+ T cells sorted from blood. Receptors were obtained from a man aged 25 to 40 in good health. Both conserved end residues are part of each CDR3. Each record gives: D gene, V gene, clone size, J gene, CDR3 DNA, CDR3 protein. A D gene is named only where the DNA matches it firmly. Some rows have no size entry. The others give once, few or many, or a class for an expanded clone.

d_call: TRBD2
v_call: TRBV27
clone_size: once
j_call: TRBJ2-2
cdr3_nt: TGTGCCAGCAGTTTCACTCCGTTAGCGGGAGGTCCGAACACCGGGGAGCTGTTTTTT
cdr3_aa: CASSFTPLAGGPNTGELFF

d_call: TRBD2
v_call: TRBV5-1
clone_size: .
j_call: TRBJ2-7
cdr3_nt: TGCGCCAGCAGCCCGGGGGGTCCCTACGAGCAGTACTTC
cdr3_aa: CASSPGGPYEQYF

d_call: .
v_call: TRBV29-1
clone_size: once
j_call: TRBJ2-5
cdr3_nt: TGCAGCGTTACAGGAGTCGGGGTAAGAGAGACCCAGTACTTC
cdr3_aa: CSVTGVGVRETQYF

d_call: TRBD1
v_call: TRBV11-2
clone_size: .
j_call: TRBJ2-3
cdr3_nt: TGTGCCAGCAGCTTTGGGACAGGGGGCCTAACAGATACGCAGTATTTT
cdr3_aa: CASSFGTGGLTDTQYF

d_call: .
v_call: TRBV13
clone_size: few
j_call: TRBJ2-2
cdr3_nt: TGTGCCAGCAGCCCCAGACACTCCGGGGAGCTGTTTTTT
cdr3_aa: CASSPRHSGELFF

d_call: .
v_call: TRBV28
clone_size: .
j_call: TRBJ2-5
cdr3_nt: TGTGCCAGCAGTTTACCGGGGGCTCAAGAGACCCAGTACTTC
cdr3_aa: CASSLPGAQETQYF

d_call: .
v_call: TRBV5-6
clone_size: .
j_call: TRBJ1-1
cdr3_nt: TGTGCCAGCAGCCATGACCGTTTGAACACTGAAGCTTTCTTT
cdr3_aa: CASSHDRLNTEAFF

d_call: .
v_call: TRBV19
clone_size: .
j_call: TRBJ2-3
cdr3_nt: TGTGCCAGTAGGGGGGGGCCGAATACGCAGTATTTT
cdr3_aa: CASRGGPNTQYF

d_call: .
v_call: TRBV10-1
clone_size: .
j_call: TRBJ2-3
cdr3_nt: TGCGCCAGCAGCTACCAGACCCAGACCTCAGATACGCAGTATTTT
cdr3_aa: CASSYQTQTSDTQYF

d_call: TRBD2
v_call: TRBV7-6
clone_size: .
j_call: TRBJ2-2
cdr3_nt: TGTGCCAGCAGCCTAGGCGAGCGGGAGGGCGGCACCGGGGAGCTGTTTTTT
cdr3_aa: CASSLGEREGGTGELFF

d_call: .
v_call: TRBV19
clone_size: .
j_call: TRBJ2-7
cdr3_nt: TGTGCCAGTAGTCGATTTCATCAGGACAGCCTGGGGGAGCAGTACTTC
cdr3_aa: CASSRFHQDSLGEQYF

d_call: .
v_call: TRBV5-1
clone_size: .
j_call: TRBJ2-1
cdr3_nt: TGCGCCAGCAGCTTATTCACGCCAAGCTCCTACAATGAGCAGTTCTTC
cdr3_aa: CASSLFTPSSYNEQFF

d_call: .
v_call: TRBV23-1
clone_size: .
j_call: TRBJ2-7
cdr3_nt: TGCGCCAGCAGTCAATCGGTCCGGGACAACAAGGTCGAGAGCATCTACGAGCAGTACTTC
cdr3_aa: CASSQSVRDNKVESIYEQYF

d_call: TRBD2
v_call: TRBV10-3
clone_size: .
j_call: TRBJ2-7
cdr3_nt: TGTGCCATCAGTGACCATGGGACTACCTACGAGCAGTACTTC
cdr3_aa: CAISDHGTTYEQYF

d_call: .
v_call: TRBV7-9
clone_size: .
j_call: TRBJ2-3
cdr3_nt: TGTGCCAGCAGTCCGGGGACAGATACGCAGTATTTT
cdr3_aa: CASSPGTDTQYF

d_call: .
v_call: TRBV6-5
clone_size: .
j_call: TRBJ2-3
cdr3_nt: TGTGCCAGCAGTTACTCTGACGGCGGAAGCACAGATACGCAGTATTTT
cdr3_aa: CASSYSDGGSTDTQYF

d_call: TRBD1
v_call: TRBV14
clone_size: .
j_call: TRBJ2-1
cdr3_nt: TGTGCCAGCAGCCTAAGGACAGGTGATGAATCTGAGCAGTTCTTC
cdr3_aa: CASSLRTGDESEQFF

d_call: .
v_call: TRBV9
clone_size: .
j_call: TRBJ2-1
cdr3_nt: TGTGCCAGCAGCGCCCTAGAAGAGCAGTTCTTC
cdr3_aa: CASSALEEQFF

d_call: .
v_call: TRBV4-1
clone_size: .
j_call: TRBJ1-2
cdr3_nt: TGCGCCAGCAGCCAAGGACAGGAACCGACAGTCTATGGCTACACCTTC
cdr3_aa: CASSQGQEPTVYGYTF

d_call: .
v_call: TRBV9
clone_size: .
j_call: TRBJ2-3
cdr3_nt: TGTGCCAGCAGCGGACTTATCAACGTAGGGACAGATACGCAGTATTTT
cdr3_aa: CASSGLINVGTDTQYF

d_call: .
v_call: TRBV4-1
clone_size: .
j_call: TRBJ1-2
cdr3_nt: TGCGCCAGCAGCCGAGAGCAAAGGGGGGGTAACTATGGCTACACCTTC
cdr3_aa: CASSREQRGGNYGYTF

d_call: TRBD1
v_call: TRBV15
clone_size: .
j_call: TRBJ1-1
cdr3_nt: TGTGCCACCAGCACTGGGACAGATGGGAACACTGAAGCTTTCTTT
cdr3_aa: CATSTGTDGNTEAFF

d_call: TRBD2
v_call: TRBV7-2
clone_size: .
j_call: TRBJ2-1
cdr3_nt: TGTGCCAGCAGCTTAGGGTTGCTAGCGGGAGCCTTGGGTAATGAGCAGTTCTTC
cdr3_aa: CASSLGLLAGALGNEQFF

d_call: TRBD2
v_call: TRBV11-3
clone_size: .
j_call: TRBJ2-3
cdr3_nt: TGTGCCAGCAGCCTAACTAGCGGGAGGGCCTCAGATACGCAGTATTTT
cdr3_aa: CASSLTSGRASDTQYF